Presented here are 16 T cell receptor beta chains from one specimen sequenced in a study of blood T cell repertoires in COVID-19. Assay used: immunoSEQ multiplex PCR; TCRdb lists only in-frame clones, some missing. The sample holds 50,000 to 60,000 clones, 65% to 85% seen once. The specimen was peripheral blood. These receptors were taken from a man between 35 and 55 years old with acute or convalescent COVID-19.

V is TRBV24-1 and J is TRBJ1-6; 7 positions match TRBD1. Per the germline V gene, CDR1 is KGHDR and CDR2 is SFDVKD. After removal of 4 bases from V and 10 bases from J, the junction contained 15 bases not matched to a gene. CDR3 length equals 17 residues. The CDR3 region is CATSENYRGRERSPLHF. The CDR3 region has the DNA TGTGCCACCAGTGAGAATTACAGGGGAAGGGAAAGATCACCCCTCCACTTT.

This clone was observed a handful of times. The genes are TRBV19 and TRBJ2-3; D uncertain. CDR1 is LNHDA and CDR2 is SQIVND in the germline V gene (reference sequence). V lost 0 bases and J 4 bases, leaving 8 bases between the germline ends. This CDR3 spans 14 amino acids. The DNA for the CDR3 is TGTGCCAGTAGTATAGATAACTTGGCAGATACGCAGTATTTT. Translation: CASSIDNLADTQYF.

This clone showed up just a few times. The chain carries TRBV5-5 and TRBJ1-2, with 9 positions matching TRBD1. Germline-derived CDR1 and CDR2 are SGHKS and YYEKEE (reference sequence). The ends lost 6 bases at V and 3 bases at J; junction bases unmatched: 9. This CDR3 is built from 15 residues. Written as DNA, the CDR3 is TGTGCCAGCAATACAGGGACAGGGAACGACTATGGCTACACCTTC. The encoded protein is CASNTGTGNDYGYTF. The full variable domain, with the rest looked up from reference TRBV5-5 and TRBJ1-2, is DAGVTQSPTHLIKTRGQQVTLRCSPISGHKSVSWYQQVLGQGPQFIFQYYEKEERGRGNFPDRFSARQFPNYSSELNVNALLLGDSALYLCASNTGTGNDYGYTFGSGTRLTVV.

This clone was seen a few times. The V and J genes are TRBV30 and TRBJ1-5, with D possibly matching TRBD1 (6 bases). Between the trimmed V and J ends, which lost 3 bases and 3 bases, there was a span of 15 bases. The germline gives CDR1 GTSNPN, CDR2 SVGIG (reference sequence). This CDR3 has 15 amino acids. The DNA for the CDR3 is TGTGCCTGGAGCGCCGCCGGACAGTTCAATCAGCCCCAGCATTTT. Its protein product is CAWSAAGQFNQPQHF.

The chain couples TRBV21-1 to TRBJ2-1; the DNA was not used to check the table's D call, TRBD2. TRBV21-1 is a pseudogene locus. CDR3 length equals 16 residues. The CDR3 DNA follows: TGTGCCAGCAGCAACTTTACGGGGGAGATCTACAATGAGCAGTTCTTC. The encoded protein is CASSNFTGEIYNEQFF.

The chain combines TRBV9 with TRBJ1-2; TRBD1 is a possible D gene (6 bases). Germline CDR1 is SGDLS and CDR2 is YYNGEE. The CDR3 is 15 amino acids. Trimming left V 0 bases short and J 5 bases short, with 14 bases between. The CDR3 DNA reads TGTGCCAGCAGCGTAGACCCGGACAGCTTATATGGCTACACCTTC. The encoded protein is CASSVDPDSLYGYTF.

The CDR3 nucleotides are TGTGCCTGGAAACTCGGGACAGCCTTTTACGAGCAGTACTTC. Amino acids: CAWKLGTAFYEQYF. V is TRBV30 and J is TRBJ2-7, with 7 bases that match TRBD1. Germline V lookup: CDR1 GTSNPN, CDR2 SVGIG (reference sequence). V lost 4 bases, J lost 4 bases, and 10 bases stayed unmatched. The CDR3 runs 14 residues.

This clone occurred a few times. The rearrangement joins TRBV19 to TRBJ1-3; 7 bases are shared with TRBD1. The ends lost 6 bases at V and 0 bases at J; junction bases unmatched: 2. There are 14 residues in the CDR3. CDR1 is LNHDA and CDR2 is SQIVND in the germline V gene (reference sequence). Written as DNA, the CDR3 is TGTGCCAGTAGCGGGACAGACTCTGGAAACACCATATATTTT. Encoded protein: CASSGTDSGNTIYF.

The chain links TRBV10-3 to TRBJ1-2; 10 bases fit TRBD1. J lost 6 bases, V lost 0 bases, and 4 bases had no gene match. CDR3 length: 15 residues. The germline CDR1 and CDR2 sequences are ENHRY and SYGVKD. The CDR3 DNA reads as TGTGCCATCAGTGAGTCATTTGGGACAGGGGATGGCTACACCTTC. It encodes CAISESFGTGDGYTF.

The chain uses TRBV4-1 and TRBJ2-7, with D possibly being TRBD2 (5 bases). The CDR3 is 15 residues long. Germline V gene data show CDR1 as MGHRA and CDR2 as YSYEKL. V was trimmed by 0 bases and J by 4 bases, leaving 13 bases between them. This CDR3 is CASSQDQERRYEQYV. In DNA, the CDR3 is TGCGCCAGCAGCCAAGATCAAGAGAGGAGGTACGAGCAGTACGTC.

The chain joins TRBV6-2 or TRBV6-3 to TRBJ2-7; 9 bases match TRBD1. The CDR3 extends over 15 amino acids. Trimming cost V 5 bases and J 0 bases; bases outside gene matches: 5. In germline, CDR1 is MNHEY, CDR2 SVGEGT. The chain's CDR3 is CASSPETGGSYEQYF. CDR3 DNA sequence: TGTGCCAGCAGTCCGGAGACAGGGGGCTCCTACGAGCAGTACTTC.

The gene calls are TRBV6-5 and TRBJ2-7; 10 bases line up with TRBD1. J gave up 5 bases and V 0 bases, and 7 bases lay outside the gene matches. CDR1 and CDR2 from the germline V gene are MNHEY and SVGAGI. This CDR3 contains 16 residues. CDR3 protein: CASSYSDRGLYNEQYV. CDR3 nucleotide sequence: TGTGCCAGCAGTTACTCAGACAGGGGGCTTTATAACGAGCAGTACGTC.

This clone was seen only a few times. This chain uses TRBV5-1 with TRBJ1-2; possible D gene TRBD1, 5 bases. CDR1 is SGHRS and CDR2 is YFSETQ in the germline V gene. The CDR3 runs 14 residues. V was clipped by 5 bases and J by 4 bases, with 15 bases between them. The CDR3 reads CASRGGRGSYGYTF. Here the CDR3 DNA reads TGCGCCAGCAGGGGGGGACGGGGCTCCTATGGCTACACCTTC.

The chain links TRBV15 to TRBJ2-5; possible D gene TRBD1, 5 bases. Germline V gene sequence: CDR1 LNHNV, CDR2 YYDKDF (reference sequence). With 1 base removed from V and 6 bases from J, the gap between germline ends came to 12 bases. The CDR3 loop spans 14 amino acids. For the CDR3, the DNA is TGTGCCACCAGCAGAGGGCAGGGCTTTCAGACCCAGTACTTC. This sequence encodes CATSRGQGFQTQYF.

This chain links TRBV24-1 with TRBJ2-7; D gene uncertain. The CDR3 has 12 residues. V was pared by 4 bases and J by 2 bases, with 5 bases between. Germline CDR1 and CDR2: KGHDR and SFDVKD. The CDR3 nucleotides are TGTGCCACCAGTGACCCCGCCTACGAGCAGTACGTC. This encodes CATSDPAYEQYV.

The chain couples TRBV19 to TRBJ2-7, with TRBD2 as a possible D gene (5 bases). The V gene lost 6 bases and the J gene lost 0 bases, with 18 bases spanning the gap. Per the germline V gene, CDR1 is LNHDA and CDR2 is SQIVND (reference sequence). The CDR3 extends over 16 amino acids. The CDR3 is CASRETTRTSSYEQYF. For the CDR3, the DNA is TGTGCCAGTAGGGAGACTACTAGAACGAGCTCCTACGAGCAGTACTTC.